These 6 T cell receptor beta chains originate from one sample sequenced in a study of T cell repertoires in cytomegalovirus infection. TCRdb re-called the reads through MiXCR, storing one row per CDR3 protein. The sample lists fewer than 200,000 distinct CDR3 sequences; around 15% were seen once. Specimen: PBMCs. These receptors were taken from a human donor in good health (CMV status not recorded). Some clones in this sample may be carry-over from other donors' samples.

CDR3 sequence (DNA): TGTGCCAGCAGCTTGTGGGACAGGGATTACGAGCAGTACTTC. This encodes CASSLWDRDYEQYF. The chain links TRBV5-5 to TRBJ2-7, with 9 nucleotides matching TRBD1. The length of the CDR3 is 14 residues. CDR1 is SGHKS, CDR2 YYEKEE, per germline (reference sequence). V gave up 1 base and J gave up 4 bases; unmatched junction bases: 3.

The chain joins TRBV20-1 to TRBJ1-6; 12 bases line up with TRBD1. V shed 8 bases, J shed 9 bases, and the junction held 11 bases outside the gene matches. The CDR3 consists of 15 residues. Germline CDR1 is DFQATT and CDR2 is SNEGSKA (reference sequence). CDR3 bases: TGCAGTACTGGGGGACAGGGGGCTGTATTTTCACCCCTCCACTTT. This translates into CSTGGQGAVFSPLHF.

This clonotype appeared a few times. The chain employs TRBV20-1 and TRBJ2-2; D unresolved. The CDR3 runs to 12 residues. Deletions cut 2 bases from V and 2 bases from J, with 3 bases between. Germline lookup yields CDR1 DFQATT and CDR2 SNEGSKA (reference sequence). The chain's CDR3 is CSARHNTGELFF. In DNA, the CDR3 is TGCAGTGCTAGACATAACACCGGGGAGCTGTTTTTT.

The chain links TRBV6-6 to TRBJ2-7, with D perhaps TRBD1 (6 bases). The ends were cut back, 2 bases at V and 2 bases at J, with 13 bases in the middle. The CDR3 spans 15 residues. CDR1 and CDR2 from the germline V gene are MNHNY and SVGAGI (reference sequence). CDR3: CASSYAGQSTYEQYF. The DNA for the CDR3 is TGTGCCAGCAGTTACGCCGGACAGTCAACCTACGAGCAGTACTTC.

This clonotype has at least ten counts. The V and J genes are TRBV7-2 and TRBJ2-7; 7 bases match TRBD1. Germline V CDR1 and CDR2: SGHTA, FQGNSA. Trimming cost V 5 bases and J 2 bases; bases outside gene matches: 6. The CDR3 sequence is 14 residues long. The CDR3 loop is CASSADRSTYEQYF. For the CDR3, the DNA is TGTGCCAGCAGCGCGGACAGGAGCACCTACGAGCAGTACTTC. The full variable domain, in which reference TRBV7-2 and TRBJ2-7 provide the parts outside the CDR3, is GAGVSQSPSNKVTEKGKDVELRCDPISGHTALYWYRQSLGQGLEFLIYFQGNSAPDKSGLPSDRFSAERTGGSVSTLTIQRTQQEDSAVYLCASSADRSTYEQYFGPGTRLTVT.

This clonotype was observed a few times. The J gene is TRBJ1-1, the V gene TRBV20-1; a possible D gene is TRBD1 (6 bases). The CDR3 has 16 amino acids. V was cut by 3 bases and J by 1 base, with 18 bases left in between. CDR1 DFQATT and CDR2 SNEGSKA come from the germline V gene (reference sequence). The CDR3 DNA reads TGCAGTGCTAGGAGAGGGGAAGGGGGACCGAACACTGAAGCTTTCTTT. Translating gives CSARRGEGGPNTEAFF.